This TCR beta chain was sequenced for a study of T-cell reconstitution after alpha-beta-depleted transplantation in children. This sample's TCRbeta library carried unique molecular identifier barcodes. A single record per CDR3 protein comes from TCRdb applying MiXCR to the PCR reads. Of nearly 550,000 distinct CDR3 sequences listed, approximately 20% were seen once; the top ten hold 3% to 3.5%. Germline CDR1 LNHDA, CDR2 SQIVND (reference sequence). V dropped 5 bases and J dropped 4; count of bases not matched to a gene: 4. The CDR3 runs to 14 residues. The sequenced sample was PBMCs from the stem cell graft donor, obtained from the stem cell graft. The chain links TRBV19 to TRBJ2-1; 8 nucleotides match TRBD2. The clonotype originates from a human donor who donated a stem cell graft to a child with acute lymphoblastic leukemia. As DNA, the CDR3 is TGTGCCAGTAGTTTCATAGCGGGATACAATGAGCAGTTCTTC. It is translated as CASSFIAGYNEQFF.